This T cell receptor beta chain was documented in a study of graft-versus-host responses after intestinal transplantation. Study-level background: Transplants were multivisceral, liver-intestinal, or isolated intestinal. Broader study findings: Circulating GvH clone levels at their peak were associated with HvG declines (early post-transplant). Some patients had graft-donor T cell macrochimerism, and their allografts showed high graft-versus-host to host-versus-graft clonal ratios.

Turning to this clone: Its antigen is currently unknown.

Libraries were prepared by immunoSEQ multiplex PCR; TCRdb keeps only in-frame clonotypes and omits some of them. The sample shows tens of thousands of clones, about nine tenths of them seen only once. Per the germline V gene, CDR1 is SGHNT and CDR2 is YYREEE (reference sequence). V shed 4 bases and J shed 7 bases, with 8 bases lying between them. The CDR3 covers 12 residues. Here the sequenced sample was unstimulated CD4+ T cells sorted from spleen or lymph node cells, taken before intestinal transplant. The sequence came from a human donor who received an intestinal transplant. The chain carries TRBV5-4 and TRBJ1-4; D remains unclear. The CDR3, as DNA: TGTGCCAGCAGCGTAGGAGGTGAAAAACTGTTTTTT. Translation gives CASSVGGEKLFF.